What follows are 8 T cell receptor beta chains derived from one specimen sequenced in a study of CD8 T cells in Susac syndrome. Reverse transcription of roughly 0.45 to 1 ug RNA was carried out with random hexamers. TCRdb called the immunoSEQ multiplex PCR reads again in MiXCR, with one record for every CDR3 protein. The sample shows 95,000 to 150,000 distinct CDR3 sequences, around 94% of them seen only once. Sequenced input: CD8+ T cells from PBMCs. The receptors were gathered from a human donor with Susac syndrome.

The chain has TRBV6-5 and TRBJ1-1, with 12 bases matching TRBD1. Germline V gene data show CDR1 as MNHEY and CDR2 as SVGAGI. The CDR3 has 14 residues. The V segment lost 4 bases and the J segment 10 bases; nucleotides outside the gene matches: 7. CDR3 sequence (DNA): TGTGCCAGCAGTTCCGGGACAGGGGGCTCGGGAGCTTTCTTT. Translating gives CASSSGTGGSGAFF.

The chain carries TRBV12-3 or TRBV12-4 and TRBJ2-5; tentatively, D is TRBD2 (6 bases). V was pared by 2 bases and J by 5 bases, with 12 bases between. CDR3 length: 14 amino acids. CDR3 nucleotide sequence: TGTGCCAGCAGTTTAATCCCGGGAGTGGAGACCCAGTACTTC. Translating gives CASSLIPGVETQYF.

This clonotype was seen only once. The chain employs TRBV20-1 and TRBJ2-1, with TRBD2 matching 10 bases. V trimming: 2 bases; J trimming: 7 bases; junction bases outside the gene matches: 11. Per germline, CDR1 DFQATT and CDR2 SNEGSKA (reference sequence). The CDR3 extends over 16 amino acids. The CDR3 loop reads CSARSGEREGRNEQFF. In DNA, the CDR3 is TGCAGTGCTAGATCAGGGGAGCGGGAGGGCCGAAATGAGCAGTTCTTC.

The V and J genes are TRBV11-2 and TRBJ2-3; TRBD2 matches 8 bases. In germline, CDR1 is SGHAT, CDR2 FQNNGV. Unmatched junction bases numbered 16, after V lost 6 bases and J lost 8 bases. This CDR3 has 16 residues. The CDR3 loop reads CASRGASGSAAGTQYF. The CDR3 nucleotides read TGTGCCAGCAGAGGGGCCAGCGGGAGCGCAGCCGGTACGCAGTATTTT.

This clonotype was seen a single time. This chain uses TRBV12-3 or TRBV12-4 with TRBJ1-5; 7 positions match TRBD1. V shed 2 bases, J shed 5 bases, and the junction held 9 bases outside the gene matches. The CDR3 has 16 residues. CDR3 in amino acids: CASSLTPGGSDQPQHF. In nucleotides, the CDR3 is TGTGCCAGCAGTTTAACACCAGGGGGGTCGGATCAGCCCCAGCATTTT.

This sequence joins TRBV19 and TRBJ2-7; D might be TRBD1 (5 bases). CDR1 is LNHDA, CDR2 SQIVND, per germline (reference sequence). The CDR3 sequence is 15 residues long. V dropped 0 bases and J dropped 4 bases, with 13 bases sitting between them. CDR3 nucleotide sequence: TGTGCCAGTAGTATAGATGGAACAGGAGTTTACGAGCAGTACTTC. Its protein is CASSIDGTGVYEQYF.

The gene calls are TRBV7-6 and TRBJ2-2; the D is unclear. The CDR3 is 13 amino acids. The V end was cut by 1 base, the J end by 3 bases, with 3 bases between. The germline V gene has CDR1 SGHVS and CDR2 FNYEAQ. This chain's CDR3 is CASSLGYTGELFF. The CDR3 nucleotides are TGTGCCAGCAGCTTAGGTTACACCGGGGAGCTGTTTTTT.

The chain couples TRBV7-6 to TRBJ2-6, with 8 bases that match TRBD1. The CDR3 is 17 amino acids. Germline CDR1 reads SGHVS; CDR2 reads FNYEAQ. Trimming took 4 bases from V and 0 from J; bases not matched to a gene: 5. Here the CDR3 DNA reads TGTGCCAGCAGCTCGACAGGGGCCCGCTCTGGGGCCAACGTCCTGACTTTC. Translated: CASSSTGARSGANVLTF.